The 29 T cell receptor beta chains below all came from one sample that was sequenced in a study of vaccination effects on CD4 cells after COVID-19 (dated 2022 in TCRdb). For these TCRs, the target antigens are not known. The ViraFEST assay stimulated PBMC with viral peptide pools and then used TCR sequencing to identify antigen-specific CD4+ T cell clonotypes by expansion. After more than nine days of culture, CD4+ T cells were isolated with the EasySep CD4+ T cell isolation kit. Negative nucleocapsid antibody results before and after vaccination confirmed that the healthy vaccine recipients had no prior SARS-CoV-2 infection. Receptor amplification or capture employed the immunoSEQ multiplex PCR assay. TCRdb's version of the immuneACCESS table is confined to in-frame rearrangements and falls short of the full clone set. An unresolved V gene accounts for under half of the shortfall where checked; the remainder is of unknown origin. The sample table records tens of thousands of clones; roughly 70% of these occur just once. Less than 3.5% of the sample comes from the top ten.

The sample here was CD4+ T cells from PBMCs cultured with SARS-CoV-2 spike peptides, taken before COVID-19 vaccination. The cell subset or site label of this sample denotes: SARS-CoV-2 spike overlapping peptide pool stimulation. Receptors were obtained from a human donor who received a COVID-19 vaccine.

This rearrangement joins TRBV29-1 to TRBJ2-7, with D perhaps assigned TRBD1 or TRBD2 (6 bases each). V lost 3 bases and J 5 bases, leaving 11 bases between the germline ends. Germline CDR1 SQVTM, CDR2 ANQGSEA. The CDR3 consists of 12 residues. In DNA form, the CDR3 reads TGCAGCGTTGACAGGGGCGGGGACGAGCAGTACTTC. Protein sequence: CSVDRGGDEQYF.

The chain recombines TRBV19 with TRBJ2-6; 7 bases match TRBD2. Germline CDR1 and CDR2: LNHDA and SQIVND (reference sequence). The V and J ends lost 7 bases and 0 bases, in that order; junction bases with no gene match: 12. This CDR3 is built from 18 residues. The CDR3, as DNA: TGTGCCAGTACCCGGGACTATCTCATGCACTCTGGGGCCAACGTCCTGACTTTC. This codes for CASTRDYLMHSGANVLTF. Full variable domain (remainder filled in from reference TRBV19 and TRBJ2-6): DGGITQSPKYLFRKEGQNVTLSCEQNLNHDAMYWYRQDPGQGLRLIYYSQIVNDFQKGDIAEGYSVSREKKESFPLTVTSAQKNPTAFYLCASTRDYLMHSGANVLTFGAGSRLTVL.

This clone occurred a few times. This chain connects TRBV19 to TRBJ1-2; D gene uncertain. Germline V gene lookup returns CDR1 LNHDA and CDR2 SQIVND (reference sequence). The CDR3 sequence is 11 residues long. The V gene lost 5 bases and the J gene lost 8 bases, with 9 bases spanning the gap. CDR3 DNA: TGTGCCAGTAGTCCGGGCCGAGGCTACACCTTC. It codes for CASSPGRGYTF.

The genes are TRBV3-1 (or the pseudogene TRBV3-2) and TRBJ1-1; D is ambiguous. The CDR3 has 11 amino acids. Germline lookup yields CDR1 LGHDT and CDR2 YNNKEL (reference sequence). Trimming stripped 3 bases from V and 6 bases from J, with 5 bases between. The CDR3 nucleotides are TGTGCCAGCAGCCAGCTTTCTGAAGCTTTCTTT. Residues: CASSQLSEAFF.

The V call is TRBV3-1 (or the pseudogene TRBV3-2), the J call TRBJ2-7; D ambiguous. Germline CDR1 and CDR2: LGHDT and YNNKEL (reference sequence). The ends were cut back, 0 bases at V and 2 bases at J, with 11 bases in the middle. This CDR3 is built from 15 residues. CDR3 sequence reads: CASSQDWSRAYEQYF. The CDR3 coding sequence is TGTGCCAGCAGCCAAGATTGGAGCCGGGCCTACGAGCAGTACTTC.

The J gene is TRBJ2-1, the V gene TRBV21-1; TRBD1, as called in the table, went unchecked against the DNA. TRBV21-1 is a pseudogene locus. CDR3 length: 14 amino acids. The CDR3 sequence is CAPFEQTSYNEQFF. The CDR3 nucleotides read TGTGCTCCTTTTGAACAGACCTCCTACAATGAGCAGTTCTTC.

The chain links TRBV5-1 to TRBJ2-1, with TRBD2 identical over 9 bases. The CDR3 has 16 amino acids. V shed 2 bases, J shed 0 bases, and the junction held 3 bases outside the gene matches. CDR1 is SGHRS and CDR2 is YFSETQ in the germline V gene. CDR3 region: CASSFGGGASYNEQFF. The CDR3 DNA is TGCGCCAGCAGCTTTGGCGGGGGGGCCTCCTACAATGAGCAGTTCTTC.

The CDR3 nucleotides read TGCGCCAGCAGCCATCGGACAGGGATCATGGAGACCCAGTACTTC. Its translation is CASSHRTGIMETQYF. The rearrangement joins TRBV5-1 to TRBJ2-5, with TRBD1 matching 8 bases. Germline lookup yields CDR1 SGHRS and CDR2 YFSETQ. J lost 5 bases, V lost 4 bases, and 10 bases had no gene match. This CDR3 is built from 15 residues.

The rearrangement joins TRBV19 to TRBJ2-7; D gene ambiguous. The CDR3 contains 15 residues. Looked up from germline, CDR1 is LNHDA and CDR2 is SQIVND (reference sequence). V gave up 3 bases and J gave up 2 bases, with 14 bases separating them. The CDR3 bases are TGTGCCAGTAGTATGGACCCGGGCCCACCCTACGAGCAGTACTTC. Its translation is CASSMDPGPPYEQYF. The variable domain in full, completed from reference TRBV19 and TRBJ2-7, reads DGGITQSPKYLFRKEGQNVTLSCEQNLNHDAMYWYRQDPGQGLRLIYYSQIVNDFQKGDIAEGYSVSREKKESFPLTVTSAQKNPTAFYLCASSMDPGPPYEQYFGPGTRLTVT.

This clone was seen more than once but under ten times. The rearrangement uses TRBV30 and TRBJ2-1, with 13 bases fitting TRBD2. This CDR3 spans 17 amino acids. Per the germline V gene, CDR1 is GTSNPN and CDR2 is SVGIG (reference sequence). V dropped 5 bases and J dropped 0; count of bases not matched to a gene: 7. CDR3 protein: CAWARLAGGSSYNEQFF. CDR3 nucleotides: TGTGCCTGGGCTAGACTAGCGGGGGGTAGCTCCTACAATGAGCAGTTCTTC.

The sample holds one count of this clone. The chain carries TRBV29-1 and TRBJ2-6; 8 bases agree with TRBD2. This CDR3 has 16 amino acids. V shed 7 bases and J 0 bases; nucleotides not matched to a gene: 8. Germline-derived CDR1 and CDR2 are SQVTM and ANQGSEA. The CDR3 nucleotides read TGCAGCGCCGTTGGCGGGAGGTCCTCTGGGGCCAACGTCCTGACTTTC. As protein: CSAVGGRSSGANVLTF.

The chain recombines TRBV24-1 with TRBJ2-1; the D is unclear. This CDR3 region has 16 residues. From germline, CDR1 is KGHDR and CDR2 SFDVKD. V was pared by 3 bases and J by 4 bases, with 15 bases between. DNA of the CDR3: TGTGCCACCAGTGATCCGACCGAGGTTAGTTACAATGAGCAGTTCTTC. Encoded protein: CATSDPTEVSYNEQFF.

V and J are TRBV18 and TRBJ2-1; 8 nucleotides line up with TRBD2. Unmatched junction bases numbered 6, after V lost 2 bases and J lost 15 bases. Germline-derived CDR1 and CDR2 are KGHSH and LQKENI. The CDR3 has 12 residues. CDR3 amino acids: CASSPDSGARFF. DNA for the CDR3: TGTGCCAGCTCACCAGATAGCGGGGCAAGGTTCTTC.

The rearrangement links TRBV6-5 to TRBJ2-2; the D is unclear. There are 14 residues in the CDR3. Trimming pared 6 bases from V and 0 bases from J, leaving 8 bases between. Germline CDR1 and CDR2: MNHEY and SVGAGI. The CDR3 bases are TGTGCCAGCAGGAGGCGACCGAACACCGGGGAGCTGTTTTTT. Protein product: CASRRRPNTGELFF.

The chain employs TRBV4-1 and TRBJ1-1; no clear D gene. This CDR3 region has 13 residues. Germline V lookup: CDR1 MGHRA, CDR2 YSYEKL. Between the trimmed V and J ends, which lost 2 bases and 4 bases, there was a span of 8 bases. The CDR3 is CASSQILGTEAFF. CDR3 nucleotide sequence: TGCGCCAGCAGCCAAATCCTGGGCACTGAAGCTTTCTTT.

The chain uses TRBV5-8 and TRBJ2-1; D is possibly TRBD2 (5 bases). V was trimmed by 0 bases and J by 0 bases, leaving 7 bases between them. Germline CDR1 is SGHTS and CDR2 is YDEGEE. CDR3 length: 15 residues. CDR3 region: CASSLAGSSYNEQFF. In DNA form, the CDR3 reads TGTGCCAGCAGCTTGGCGGGAAGCTCCTACAATGAGCAGTTCTTC.

The rearrangement links TRBV18 to TRBJ1-4; D is unclear. The CDR3 has 13 residues. Trimming took off 3 bases at V and 5 bases at J, with 7 bases between the two ends. The germline CDR1 and CDR2 sequences are KGHSH and LQKENI. This CDR3 reads CASSPGGNEKLFF. The CDR3 DNA reads TGTGCCAGCTCACCGGGAGGGAATGAAAAACTGTTTTTT.

The chain carries TRBV2 and TRBJ2-1; D is perhaps TRBD2 (5 bases). Germline CDR1 and CDR2: SNHLY and FYNNEI. This CDR3 contains 13 residues. V was pared by 3 bases and J by 10 bases, with 13 bases between. The CDR3 protein is CASSDHSAAEQFF. In DNA, the CDR3 is TGTGCCAGCAGTGACCATAGCGCTGCGGAGCAGTTCTTC.

A few counts support this clone. The chain links TRBV10-2 to TRBJ1-1; 10 bases agree with TRBD1. Germline loops: CDR1 WSHSY, CDR2 SAAADI. This CDR3 has 15 residues. The V and J ends lost 8 bases and 1 base, in that order; junction bases with no gene match: 7. The CDR3 bases are TGCGCCAGCTTCGGGCGGGACAGGGGGAACACTGAAGCTTTCTTT. Its protein is CASFGRDRGNTEAFF.

The V and J genes are TRBV3-1 (or the pseudogene TRBV3-2) and TRBJ2-7, with D possibly matching TRBD1 (5 bases). The CDR3 is 15 amino acids. Germline V gene sequence: CDR1 LGHDT, CDR2 YNNKEL (reference sequence). The V end was cut by 1 base, the J end by 3 bases, with 13 bases between. The CDR3 here is CASSQADTSFYEQYF. CDR3 bases: TGTGCCAGCAGCCAAGCGGACACCTCCTTCTACGAGCAGTACTTC.

This chain uses TRBV6-1 with TRBJ1-2; a weak D match, TRBD1 (6 bases). Trimming removed 0 bases at V and 3 bases at J, with 14 bases between. The CDR3 is made up of 16 amino acids. Germline V gives CDR1 MNHNS, CDR2 SASEGT. CDR3 DNA: TGTGCCAGCAGTGAAGCGTCGACAGGCCTCTACTATGGCTACACCTTC. Protein: CASSEASTGLYYGYTF.

The rearrangement joins TRBV18 to TRBJ1-6, with D possibly matching TRBD1 (5 bases). The CDR3 runs 13 residues. The V gene's germline CDR1 is KGHSH and CDR2 LQKENI. With 3 bases removed from V and 10 bases from J, the gap between germline ends came to 10 bases. The CDR3 DNA reads as TGTGCCAGCTCACCTATGCGGGACTCACCCCTCCACTTT. As protein: CASSPMRDSPLHF.

V gene TRBV12-1 combines with J gene TRBJ2-7; the table's D call, TRBD2, was not checked against the DNA. TRBV12-1 is given as a pseudogene. There are 11 residues in the CDR3. The CDR3 here is CASSTTYEQYF. The CDR3 nucleotides read TGTGCCAGCAGCACTACCTACGAGCAGTACTTC.

The genes are TRBV7-7 and TRBJ2-2; TRBD1 matches at 7 bases. In germline, CDR1 is SSHAT, CDR2 FNYEAQ (reference sequence). The J segment lost 0 bases and the V segment lost 0 bases, leaving 4 bases of the junction unmatched. The CDR3 length is 17 residues. CDR3 protein: CASSLARGQSNTGELFF. The CDR3 nucleotides are TGTGCCAGCAGCTTAGCCAGGGGACAGTCGAACACCGGGGAGCTGTTTTTT.

The chain carries TRBV5-4 and TRBJ2-3, with 9 bases lining up with TRBD2. This CDR3 spans 15 amino acids. Germline V lookup: CDR1 SGHNT, CDR2 YYREEE (reference sequence). The V segment lost 1 base and the J segment 3 bases; nucleotides outside the gene matches: 3. CDR3 loop: CASSLKTSGTDTQYF. The CDR3 DNA sequence: TGTGCCAGCAGCTTGAAGACTAGCGGAACAGATACGCAGTATTTT.

The V gene is TRBV6-5, the J gene TRBJ2-7; 11 bases are a match to TRBD2. Trimming cost V 9 bases and J 5 bases; bases outside gene matches: 3. The CDR3 totals 12 residues. Per germline, CDR1 MNHEY and CDR2 SVGAGI. The CDR3 nucleotides are TGTGCCAGTGGGACTAGCGGTAACGAGCAGTACTTC. Translation: CASGTSGNEQYF.

The V and J genes are TRBV6-2 or TRBV6-3 and TRBJ1-1; the D is unclear. Deletions cut 4 bases from V and 3 bases from J, with 9 bases between. CDR3 size: 13 residues. The germline V gene has CDR1 MNHEY and CDR2 SVGEGT. The CDR3 DNA follows: TGTGCCAGCAGTTGGTCAGCCTACACTGAAGCTTTCTTT. Translation: CASSWSAYTEAFF.

V gene TRBV6-5 combines with J gene TRBJ1-6, with D unresolved. This CDR3 has 16 amino acids. From germline, CDR1 is MNHEY and CDR2 SVGAGI. Trimming removed 0 bases from V and 4 bases from J, with 10 bases in between. The CDR3 sequence: CASSYSTAGYNSPLHF. CDR3 DNA sequence: TGTGCCAGCAGTTACTCGACGGCCGGGTATAATTCACCCCTCCACTTT.

This sequence joins TRBV6-6 and TRBJ2-1, with TRBD1 matching 7 bases. Germline CDR1 reads MNHNY; CDR2 reads SVGAGI (reference sequence). Losses at the gene ends were 2 bases for V and 5 bases for J; bases not matched to a gene: 9. The CDR3 length is 16 residues. Written as DNA, the CDR3 is TGTGCCAGCAGTTACCCAACGACAGGGCTAAACAATGAGCAGTTCTTC. It encodes CASSYPTTGLNNEQFF.